Listed below are T cell receptor beta chains from one sample, sequenced in a study of blood T cell repertoires in COVID-19. The assay was immunoSEQ multiplex PCR, and TCRdb's table has in-frame clones only and misses some. Altogether 200,000 to 250,000 clones are present, around 83% being singletons, with the ten largest covering roughly 8.7%. Sequencing was performed on peripheral blood. The receptors stem from a man aged 50 or older with active or convalescent COVID-19. Both conserved end residues are part of each CDR3.

TRBV29-1 CSVVTGYGYTF
TRBV25-1 CASRGQGTDTQYF
TRBV30 CAWSDWSSYEQYF
TRBV9 CASSETGAYNEQFF
TRBV10-1 CASNPTRTGLFTDTQYF
TRBV3-1/TRBV3-2 CASSQAGTSGSPPRKEQYF
TRBV9 CASSLGQGLGETQYF
TRBV9 CASSPRSSGIGDTQYF
TRBV28 CASSLASGTLNEKLFF
TRBV18 CASSRIVGGSGANVLTF
TRBV24-1 CATSGDRGYGYTF
TRBV7-2 CASSFTTNTEAFF
TRBV20-1 CSASSRGQDTEAFF
TRBV18 CASSLDRSSYEQYF
TRBV4-1 CASSLGLAGGSQETQYF
TRBV11-2 CASSLDRGSGNTIYF
TRBV28 CASSSSGTGFTEAFF
TRBV6-2/TRBV6-3 CASIPGGQGDTGELFF
TRBV7-9 CASSDRQGVPTNEKLFF
TRBV6-2/TRBV6-3 CASSYQGANYGYTF
TRBV12-3/TRBV12-4 CASRNNNQPQHF
TRBV15 CATSPRTGFRAFF
TRBV5-1 CASSKSAGAEAFF
TRBV18 CASSLNQETQYF
TRBV2 CASSEEVDGAGGF
TRBV4-3 CASSQGELEYRDEQFF
TRBV2 CASSGLGSKQYF
TRBV18 CASSPSTGGTEAFF
TRBV13 CASLARTYNEQFF
TRBV5-1 CASSIVTGRATGELFF